This T cell receptor beta chain stems from a study of CD8 T cells in Susac syndrome. At the level of the study: When their blood was taken, patients with Susac syndrome were therapy-naive, taking corticosteroids, or taking intravenous immunoglobulin alone. Study-wide results and caveats: The CD4+ T cell repertoires in Susac syndrome were not clonally expanded.

A quantity of about 0.5 to 1 ug RNA underwent reverse transcription using random hexamers. TCRdb reanalysed the immunoSEQ multiplex PCR reads using MiXCR and keeps one entry per CDR3 protein. The sample shows roughly 180,000 distinct CDR3 sequences, 90% to 95% of them seen only once. Regarding this clonotype: What it binds is not known.

The source material was CD4+ T cells from PBMCs. This TCR came from a human donor with Susac syndrome.

CDR3 DNA: TGTGCCAGCAGCGCCGGGACTGCTAACACCGGGGAGCTGTTTTTT. The encoded protein is CASSAGTANTGELFF. The chain has TRBV13 and TRBJ2-2, with D possibly being TRBD2 (6 bases). CDR1 PRHDT and CDR2 FYEKMQ come from the germline V gene (reference sequence). Deletions cut 5 bases from V and 2 bases from J, with 12 bases between. This CDR3 is 15 amino acids long.